This T cell receptor (beta chain) was sequenced in a study of blood T cell repertoires in COVID-19. In the authors' workflow: Amplifying reference gene primers gave estimates of nucleated cell counts. This table comes from immunoSEQ multiplex PCR, and its TCRdb copy is limited to in-frame clones, with some not included. The DNA gave D and trimming, while V, J and clone size come from that table. Counted here are around 300,000 clones, more than 75% occurring once; the ten biggest clones make up approximately 2.5%. Participants were aged roughly 18 to 90 years, lived in 20 to 25 US areas, and enrolled virtually. V was pared by 2 bases and J by 0 bases, with 3 bases of the junction left unmatched. Germline CDR1 MNHEY, CDR2 SVGAGI. The CDR3 spans 16 residues.

The J gene is TRBJ2-3, the V gene TRBV6-5; TRBD2 matches at 9 bases. The clonotype originates from a woman between 18 and 29 years old who had recovered from COVID-19. Sequenced: PBMCs or T cells enriched from blood (not recorded which). The CDR3 protein is CASSYLSGRSTDTQYF. CDR3 coding DNA: TGTGCCAGCAGTTACCTTAGCGGGAGAAGCACAGATACGCAGTATTTT.